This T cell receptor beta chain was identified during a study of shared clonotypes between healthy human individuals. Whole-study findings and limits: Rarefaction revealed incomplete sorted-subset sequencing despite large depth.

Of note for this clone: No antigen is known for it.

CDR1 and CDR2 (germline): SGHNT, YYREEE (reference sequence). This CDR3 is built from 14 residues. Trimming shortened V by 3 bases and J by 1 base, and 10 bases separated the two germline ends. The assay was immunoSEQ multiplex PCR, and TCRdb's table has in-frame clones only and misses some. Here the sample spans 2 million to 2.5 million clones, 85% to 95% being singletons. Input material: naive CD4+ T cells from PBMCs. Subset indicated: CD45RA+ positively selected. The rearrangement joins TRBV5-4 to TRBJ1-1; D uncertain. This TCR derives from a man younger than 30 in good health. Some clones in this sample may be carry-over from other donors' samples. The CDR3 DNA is TGTGCCAGCAGCTCCAAACGTTGGAACACTGAAGCTTTCTTT. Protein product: CASSSKRWNTEAFF.